These 25 T cell receptor beta chains originate from one sample sequenced in a study of shared clonotypes between healthy human individuals. Clones were sequenced by immunoSEQ multiplex PCR, and TCRdb holds only the in-frame ones, with some missing. This repertoire shows hundreds of thousands of clones, roughly 95% found once; its top ten account for about 0.11%. The naive CD8 fraction comprised CD45RO-negative cells positively selected for CCR7 and excluded terminally differentiated effector memory CD45RA+ cells. The specimen sequenced was naive CD8+ T cells sorted from blood. The receptors come from a woman in her 30s in good health.

The genes are TRBV28 and TRBJ2-1; D might be TRBD1 or TRBD2, each matching 5 bases. V was cut by 6 bases and J by 3 bases, with 21 bases left in between. From germline, CDR1 is MDHEN and CDR2 SYDVKM. This CDR3 is 17 amino acids long. The CDR3, as DNA: TGTGCCAGCAGCCCACCCTCCGGGACCGAGATCTACAATGAGCAGTTCTTC. Its translation is CASSPPSGTEIYNEQFF.

The CDR3: CASSLTGGAAEAFF. CDR3 DNA: TGTGCCAGCAGCTTGACAGGGGGCGCCGCTGAAGCTTTCTTT. This chain links TRBV5-5 with TRBJ1-1, with 9 bases matching TRBD1. CDR3 size: 14 residues. Germline loops: CDR1 SGHKS, CDR2 YYEKEE (reference sequence). With 1 base clipped from V and 6 bases from J, the junction kept 4 bases outside the gene matches.

The chain recombines TRBV27 with TRBJ2-1; no clear D gene. The CDR3 runs 12 residues. V lost 5 bases and J lost 8, with 10 bases in between. CDR1 is MNHEY, CDR2 SMNVEV, per germline (reference sequence). CDR3 in amino acids: CASSPAPHEQFF. Written as DNA, the CDR3 is TGTGCCAGCAGTCCAGCCCCCCATGAGCAGTTCTTC.

The chain uses TRBV28 and TRBJ1-5; D is undetermined. CDR1 is MDHEN and CDR2 is SYDVKM in the germline V gene. The CDR3 contains 17 residues. Trimming left V 5 bases short and J 5 bases short, with 22 bases between. The CDR3 sequence: CASSPRGLVSKDQPQHF. The DNA for the CDR3 is TGTGCCAGCAGTCCCCGAGGGTTGGTCTCGAAGGATCAGCCCCAGCATTTT.

The V and J genes are TRBV10-3 and TRBJ2-7; weak D call: TRBD1 (5 bases). Germline assignment: CDR1 ENHRY and CDR2 SYGVKD. The CDR3 covers 15 residues. The V and J ends lost 6 bases and 1 base respectively, with 16 bases between them. CDR3 residues: CAIRDLDSPSYEQYF. The CDR3 DNA reads TGTGCCATCAGGGACCTCGACAGTCCTTCCTACGAGCAGTACTTC.

CDR3 DNA sequence: TGCGCCAGCAGGCACAGGGGTACTGGAGAGACCCAGTACTTC. Its translation: CASRHRGTGETQYF. The chain links TRBV5-1 to TRBJ2-5, with 7 nucleotides matching TRBD1. This CDR3 has 14 amino acids. With 5 bases clipped from V and 4 bases from J, the junction kept 8 bases outside the gene matches. Germline CDR1 is SGHRS and CDR2 is YFSETQ. Based on the CDR3 plus reference TRBV5-1 and TRBJ2-5, the full variable domain is KAGVTQTPRYLIKTRGQQVTLSCSPISGHRSVSWYQQTPGQGLQFLFEYFSETQRNKGNFPGRFSGRQFSNSRSEMNVSTLELGDSALYLCASRHRGTGETQYFGPGTRLLVL.

This clone was observed a handful of times. The same CDR3 arises from other DNA sequences in this sample as well. DNA for the CDR3: TGTGCCAGCAGCCCAGGGGGGAGGACTGAAGCTTTCTTT. Protein sequence: CASSPGGRTEAFF. This chain uses TRBV9 with TRBJ1-1; 7 bases fit TRBD1. Germline lookup yields CDR1 SGDLS and CDR2 YYNGEE. J was trimmed by 5 bases and V by 4 bases; bases with no gene match: 5. This CDR3 has 13 residues.

The chain couples TRBV19 to TRBJ2-2, with D possibly being TRBD2 (5 bases). Trimming removed 3 bases at V and 2 bases at J, with 7 bases between. Germline V gene lookup returns CDR1 LNHDA and CDR2 SQIVND (reference sequence). The CDR3 covers 14 residues. The CDR3 loop reads CASSMRANTGELFF. In DNA, the CDR3 is TGTGCCAGTAGTATGAGGGCAAACACCGGGGAGCTGTTTTTT.

This chain links TRBV29-1 with TRBJ2-7; a weak D match, TRBD2 (6 bases). In germline, CDR1 is SQVTM, CDR2 ANQGSEA. The CDR3 consists of 13 residues. Trimming took 1 base from V and 2 from J, leaving 9 bases between them. The CDR3: CSVEGRTTYEQYF. CDR3 sequence (DNA): TGCAGCGTTGAAGGGCGGACTACCTACGAGCAGTACTTC.

The gene calls are TRBV5-6 and TRBJ2-7, with D possibly being TRBD1 (6 bases). CDR1 and CDR2 (germline): SGHDT, YYEEEE. Between the trimmed V and J ends, which lost 0 bases and 5 bases, there was a span of 15 bases. CDR3 length equals 15 residues. The CDR3 region has the DNA TGTGCCAGCAGCTTGGCCGTACAGGGCTTGAACGAGCAGTACTTC. Its protein is CASSLAVQGLNEQYF.

V is TRBV7-8 and J is TRBJ2-1; the match to TRBD2 covers 10 bases. The CDR3 is 17 residues long. V lost 5 bases to trimming and J lost 8 bases; unmatched junction nucleotides: 15. Germline V gene data show CDR1 as SGHVS and CDR2 as FQNEAQ. In nucleotides, the CDR3 is TGTGCCAGCAGCCCACGAGAGCGGGAGGGCCTCAGGGATGAGCAGTTCTTC. Translation gives CASSPREREGLRDEQFF.

The chain uses TRBV27 and TRBJ2-1; 10 positions agree with TRBD1. Germline V gene data show CDR1 as MNHEY and CDR2 as SMNVEV (reference sequence). Losses at the gene ends were 1 base for V and 4 bases for J; bases not matched to a gene: 1. The CDR3 has 15 residues. In nucleotides, the CDR3 is TGTGCCAGCAGTTTATTGGGACAGGGGTACAATGAGCAGTTCTTC. It specifies CASSLLGQGYNEQFF.

V usage is TRBV4-1 and J usage is TRBJ1-2; no clear D gene. The CDR3 is 14 amino acids. The germline V and J ends were trimmed by 0 bases and 6 bases, with 11 bases remaining between them. CDR1 and CDR2 from the germline V gene are MGHRA and YSYEKL. The chain's CDR3 is CASSQDEGWDGYTF. CDR3 nucleotides: TGCGCCAGCAGCCAAGATGAGGGTTGGGATGGCTACACCTTC.

The gene calls are TRBV29-1 and TRBJ2-2; D call uncertain. The germline V gene has CDR1 SQVTM and CDR2 ANQGSEA. V shed 3 bases and J shed 1 base, with 6 bases lying between them. There are 13 residues in the CDR3. DNA for the CDR3: TGCAGCGTTGAGGCGGAGAACACCGGGGAGCTGTTTTTT. It encodes CSVEAENTGELFF.

CDR3 DNA sequence: TGCGCCAGCAGTGATCACGACAGGGATGAGACCCAGTACTTC. Protein: CASSDHDRDETQYF. The chain carries TRBV10-1 and TRBJ2-5; TRBD1 matches 7 bases. CDR1 is WNHNN and CDR2 is SYGVQD in the germline V gene (reference sequence). V shed 3 bases and J 5 bases; nucleotides not matched to a gene: 6. The CDR3 has 14 amino acids.

The V gene is TRBV13, the J gene TRBJ2-7; 12 nucleotides line up with TRBD2. The CDR3 sequence is 16 residues long. V shed 0 bases and J 5 bases; nucleotides not matched to a gene: 5. Looked up from germline, CDR1 is PRHDT and CDR2 is FYEKMQ (reference sequence). The CDR3 region is CASSLGTSGSIDEQYF. CDR3 in DNA: TGTGCCAGCAGCTTAGGGACTAGCGGGAGTATCGACGAGCAGTACTTC.

As DNA, the CDR3 is TGCGCCAGCAGCTTGGCCGTAGAGGCTAGCGGGAGTGAAGAGCAGTACTTC. Encoded protein: CASSLAVEASGSEEQYF. This chain connects TRBV5-1 to TRBJ2-5; 10 bases agree with TRBD2. CDR3 length equals 17 residues. V was clipped by 0 bases and J by 11 bases; unmatched bases: 16. CDR1 SGHRS and CDR2 YFSETQ come from the germline V gene.

This clone was seen a handful of times. The chain combines TRBV7-9 with TRBJ2-7; TRBD1 is a possible D gene (6 bases). CDR1 and CDR2 from the germline V gene are SEHNR and FQNEAQ (reference sequence). V lost 5 bases to trimming and J lost 6 bases, with 8 bases between them. This CDR3 has 11 residues. CDR3 sequence reads: CASSTGSEQYF. In DNA, the CDR3 is TGTGCCAGCAGCACAGGGAGCGAGCAGTACTTC.

The chain links TRBV10-2 to TRBJ1-1; TRBD1 is a possible D gene (5 bases). Germline V lookup: CDR1 WSHSY, CDR2 SAAADI. With 0 bases removed from V and 4 bases from J, the gap between germline ends came to 9 bases. This CDR3 has 14 amino acids. As DNA, the CDR3 is TGCGCCAGCAGTGAGTCTCGCGGGGGCACTGAAGCTTTCTTT. Protein product: CASSESRGGTEAFF.

The chain combines TRBV5-1 with TRBJ1-3; 10 bases agree with TRBD1. The CDR3 has 16 residues. After removal of 3 bases from V and 2 bases from J, the junction contained 5 bases not matched to a gene. In germline, CDR1 is SGHRS, CDR2 YFSETQ. As DNA, the CDR3 is TGCGCCAGCAGCTGGACCGGACAGGGGGCTGGAAACACCATATATTTT. Protein sequence: CASSWTGQGAGNTIYF.

The chain recombines TRBV13 with TRBJ2-3, with D tentatively TRBD2 (6 bases). The CDR3 contains 16 residues. CDR1 is PRHDT and CDR2 is FYEKMQ in the germline V gene (reference sequence). Trimming removed 5 bases at V and 0 bases at J, with 15 bases between. CDR3: CASSPGGPSSTDTQYF. The CDR3 DNA follows: TGTGCCAGCAGCCCCGGGGGACCCTCTAGCACAGATACGCAGTATTTT.

The chain is built from TRBV7-9 and TRBJ2-7, with D uncertain. V was trimmed by 4 bases and J by 3 bases, leaving 13 bases between them. This CDR3 is built from 14 residues. The germline V gene has CDR1 SEHNR and CDR2 FQNEAQ (reference sequence). In DNA form, the CDR3 reads TGTGCCAGCAGCTCCGGGTCTGCGTTCTACGAGCAGTACTTC. It specifies CASSSGSAFYEQYF.

The chain is built from TRBV6-1 and TRBJ1-3; possible D gene TRBD1, 6 bases. The CDR3 has 17 amino acids. The ends were cut back, 4 bases at V and 0 bases at J, with 16 bases in the middle. Per the germline V gene, CDR1 is MNHNS and CDR2 is SASEGT. CDR3 region: CASSAGTSISSGNTIYF. CDR3 DNA: TGTGCCAGCAGTGCGGGGACATCTATTAGCTCTGGAAACACCATATATTTT.

This chain links TRBV9 with TRBJ2-1; the D gene is possibly TRBD2 (6 bases). The CDR3 sequence is 17 residues long. Germline V CDR1 and CDR2: SGDLS, YYNGEE. Trimming pared 3 bases from V and 2 bases from J, leaving 18 bases between. In DNA form, the CDR3 reads TGTGCCAGCAGCGCGACCGGGACTCCTATCACCTACAATGAGCAGTTCTTC. Translation: CASSATGTPITYNEQFF.

Only one count was recorded for this clone. V is TRBV11-2 and J is TRBJ2-7, with 8 bases aligning to TRBD1. The CDR3 sequence is 14 residues long. V lost 1 base to trimming and J lost 10 bases; unmatched junction nucleotides: 9. CDR1 and CDR2 from the germline V gene are SGHAT and FQNNGV. The CDR3 nucleotides read TGTGCCAGCAGCTTAGGATCCGGGACAGGTCAACAGTACTTC. Translating gives CASSLGSGTGQQYF.